The clone carrying this TCR beta chain was seen more than once but under ten times. The data belong to a study of T-cell reconstitution after alpha-beta-depleted transplantation in children. Germline V lookup: CDR1 SQVTM, CDR2 ANQGSEA. V dropped 3 bases and J dropped 0 bases, with 12 bases sitting between them. The CDR3 sequence is 15 residues long. Unique molecular identifiers featured in how the TCRbeta library was prepared. Using its own MiXCR run on the PCR reads, TCRdb lists one record per CDR3 protein. This sample carries around 410,000 distinct CDR3 sequences, 9.5% to 13% of them seen once, and the ten largest clones take 4.5% to 6%.

Here the sequenced sample was PBMCs from the stem cell graft donor, taken from the stem cell graft. This receptor was obtained from a human donor who donated a stem cell graft to a child with acute myeloid leukemia. The V gene is TRBV29-1, the J gene TRBJ1-3; D ambiguous. CDR3 nucleotides: TGCAGCGTTGATACAGACGGCTACTCTGGAAACACCATATATTTT. Amino acids: CSVDTDGYSGNTIYF.